Below, 2 T cell receptor beta chains from the same sample are listed, as sequenced in a study of T cell responses to AZD1222 COVID-19 vaccine. The protocol was immunoSEQ multiplex PCR, while the TCRdb copy is restricted to in-frame clones and leaves out a portion. This table has about 150,000 clones, more than 90% appearing once. Sequencing was performed on peripheral blood, taken 28 days after the second AZD1222 dose. Receptor source: an adult who received the AZD1222 COVID-19 vaccine.

The chain is built from TRBV9 and TRBJ2-1; D unclear. CDR1 is SGDLS, CDR2 YYNGEE, per germline. This CDR3 contains 15 residues. The ends were cut back, 0 bases at V and 8 bases at J, with 15 bases in the middle. CDR3 sequence: CASSVAFSLYDEQFF. The CDR3 DNA sequence: TGTGCCAGCAGCGTAGCGTTTAGCTTATATGATGAGCAGTTCTTC.

The chain recombines TRBV6-2 or TRBV6-3 with TRBJ2-1, with D perhaps matching TRBD2 (6 bases). Looked up from germline, CDR1 is MNHEY and CDR2 is SVGEGT. This CDR3 region has 17 residues. V was trimmed by 0 bases and J by 5 bases, leaving 17 bases between them. The CDR3 sequence: CASSYSLLAGSNNEQFF. As DNA, the CDR3 is TGTGCCAGCAGTTACTCGCTTCTGGCGGGAAGCAACAATGAGCAGTTCTTC.